This T cell receptor beta chain was sequenced for a study of blood T cells in healthy people across ages. Study results and caveats: Strong correlation was found linking TCR beta diversity to naive T cell percentage. Donors of long life had a larger count of naive CD4+ cells and greater diversity than aged donors. Diversity was estimated from one million T cells, and these estimates were considered underestimates.

Germline V gene sequence: CDR1 SGHRS, CDR2 YFSETQ. This CDR3 has 14 residues. Deletions cut 4 bases from V and 1 base from J, with 11 bases between. As concerns this clonotype: Antigen unknown.

Then a second PCR, running about 6 to 12 cycles, was carried out with a sample-barcoded 5' primer and a J-beta primer mix. In TCRdb, the 5' RACE reads were re-called with MiXCR into one record per CDR3 protein. The sample includes 550,000 to 750,000 distinct CDR3 sequences, approximately 21% seen only once; the top ten take 3% to 4.5%. Roughly 10 milliliters of peripheral blood were drawn from each donor. The origin of this receptor is a man in his 70s in good health. The material sequenced was blood. The chain uses TRBV5-1 and TRBJ1-1; D possibly corresponds to TRBD1 (6 bases). CDR3 nucleotides: TGCGCCAGCAGCACTCAGGGGACGAACACTGAAGCTTTCTTT. It translates to CASSTQGTNTEAFF.